This TCR beta chain is drawn from a study of human T cells and chemical hapten exposure. Many counts were recorded for this clonotype. Time point specified: pre-sensitization, week 0. Indicated treatment: therapeutic diphenylcyclopropenone sensitization with weekly scalp DPC. TCRdb reprocessed the RACE reads with MiXCR, giving one entry per CDR3 protein. Found here are about 380,000 distinct CDR3 sequences, 4.5% to 5.5% of them singletons; the top ten hold 2.6%. V lost 5 bases and J 5 bases, leaving 9 bases between the germline ends. CDR1 and CDR2 (germline): SQVTM, ANQGSEA. The CDR3 contains 12 residues.

This TCR came from a woman aged 50 to 60 with alopecia areata. Some clones in this sample may be carry-over from other donors' samples. V gene TRBV29-1 combines with J gene TRBJ2-2, with D perhaps TRBD2 (5 bases). The starting material was whole blood, obtained in connection with sensitization to the hapten diphenylcyclopropenone (DPC). CDR3 bases: TGCAGCGTTAAAGGCGGGACCGGGGAGCTGTTTTTT. It codes for CSVKGGTGELFF.